The rows below give T cell receptor beta chains drawn from one sample of a study of T cells in Graves' hyperthyroidism and ophthalmopathy. TCRdb processed the multiplex PCR reads anew with MiXCR; each CDR3 protein has one entry. The table includes under 350,000 distinct CDR3 sequences, 15% to 20% detected once. Sequenced input: blood. These receptors came from a woman between 50 and 59 years old with Graves' hyperthyroidism. CDR3s include the opening cysteine and the closing phenylalanine or tryptophan. A D gene is named only where the DNA matches it firmly. Some rows mark clone size as missing; the rest say once, few, many or name a class of expanded clone.

D gene	V gene	J gene	clone size	CDR3 protein	CDR3 DNA
.	TRBV6-1	TRBJ1-1	many	CASSPGFAEAFF	TGTGCCAGCAGTCCAGGGTTCGCTGAAGCTTTCTTT
TRBD1	TRBV2	TRBJ2-1	many	CASKGANEQFF	TGTGCCAGCAAGGGGGCAAATGAGCAGTTCTTC
.	TRBV12-3/TRBV12-4	TRBJ2-2	.	CASSLGVAVDTGELFF	TGTGCCAGCAGTTTGGGTGTTGCGGTTGACACCGGGGAGCTGTTTTTT
.	TRBV9	TRBJ1-5	.	CASSWDPGEGAPQHF	TGTGCCAGCAGCTGGGATCCAGGGGAAGGAGCGCCCCAGCATTTT
.	TRBV20-1	TRBJ2-7	few	CSAWGRAAYEQYF	TGCAGTGCTTGGGGCAGGGCAGCCTACGAGCAGTACTTC
.	TRBV5-1	TRBJ2-1	.	CASSLVGESSYNEQFF	TGCGCCAGCAGCTTGGTTGGGGAAAGCTCCTACAATGAGCAGTTCTTC
TRBD1	TRBV10-3	TRBJ2-1	many	CAIRRDREGSNEQFF	TGTGCCATCAGGAGGGACAGGGAGGGAAGCAATGAGCAGTTCTTC
.	TRBV5-1	TRBJ2-3	few	CASSWGGASADTQYF	TGCGCCAGCAGCTGGGGTGGGGCCTCTGCCGATACGCAGTATTTT
TRBD2	TRBV24-1	TRBJ2-1	few	CATSDSAGGYQPFF	TGTGCCACCAGTGATTCAGCGGGAGGCTACCAGCCGTTCTTC
.	TRBV29-1	TRBJ2-1	.	CSVGPLWGEQFF	TGCAGCGTGGGGCCCTTATGGGGTGAGCAGTTCTTC
.	TRBV6-1	TRBJ1-4	.	CASRVVLDEKLFF	TGTGCCAGCAGAGTCGTTTTGGATGAAAAACTGTTTTTT
.	TRBV10-2	TRBJ1-5	.	CASSEGPGPQHF	TGCGCCAGCAGTGAGGGCCCTGGGCCCCAGCATTTT
.	TRBV27	TRBJ1-5	.	CASSLIANLNQPQHF	TGTGCCAGCAGTTTAATTGCTAACCTCAATCAGCCCCAGCATTTT
TRBD2	TRBV27	TRBJ2-5	many	CASSYAGEETQYF	TGTGCCAGCAGTTACGCGGGAGAAGAGACCCAGTACTTC
.	TRBV2	TRBJ2-1	.	CASSPMGGKQFF	TGTGCCAGCAGTCCCATGGGCGGTAAGCAGTTCTTC
.	TRBV12-3/TRBV12-4	TRBJ1-5	many	CASTVSNQPQHF	TGTGCCAGCACTGTAAGCAATCAGCCCCAGCATTTT
.	TRBV12-3/TRBV12-4	TRBJ2-3	many	CASSRPDTDTQYF	TGTGCCAGCAGCCGACCCGACACAGATACGCAGTATTTT
.	TRBV29-1	TRBJ1-2	few	CSVLTTDYGYTF	TGCAGCGTTTTGACAACGGACTATGGCTACACCTTC
.	TRBV2	TRBJ2-1	few	CASSGTVANEQFF	TGTGCCAGCAGTGGAACGGTCGCCAATGAGCAGTTCTTC
TRBD1	TRBV5-1	TRBJ2-7	few	CASRLTGTYEQYF	TGCGCCAGCAGACTGACAGGGACCTACGAGCAGTACTTC
.	TRBV28	TRBJ2-7	few	CASSHQGEEDEQYF	TGTGCCAGCAGCCACCAGGGGGAGGAGGACGAGCAGTACTTC
.	TRBV7-9	TRBJ2-3	.	CASSLSTGPSTDTQYF	TGTGCCAGCAGCTTATCCACAGGGCCTAGCACAGATACGCAGTATTTT
TRBD1	TRBV7-9	TRBJ2-4	.	CASTGGGIQYF	TGTGCCAGCACAGGGGGTGGGATTCAGTACTTC
.	TRBV5-1	TRBJ2-1	many	CASSLGGQGSGNNEQFF	TGCGCCAGCAGCTTGGGTGGGCAGGGGTCAGGCAACAATGAGCAGTTCTTC
TRBD1	TRBV12-3/TRBV12-4	TRBJ1-3	.	CASSLPHRGQGNTIYF	TGTGCCAGCAGTTTGCCACACAGGGGGCAGGGAAACACCATATATTTT
TRBD2	TRBV12-3/TRBV12-4	TRBJ2-2	.	CASSWLREAGELFF	TGTGCCAGCAGTTGGTTGCGGGAGGCCGGGGAGCTGTTTTTT
.	TRBV20-1	TRBJ1-1	many	CSVRRAGGTEAFF	TGCAGTGTTCGAAGAGCTGGGGGCACTGAAGCTTTCTTT
.	TRBV12-3/TRBV12-4	TRBJ2-2	.	CASSFLGQITGELFF	TGTGCCAGCAGTTTTCTCGGTCAGATCACCGGGGAGCTGTTTTTT
.	TRBV11-2	TRBJ2-3	few	CASSLDLDKAQYF	TGTGCCAGCAGCTTAGATTTGGATAAGGCGCAGTATTTT
TRBD1	TRBV9	TRBJ1-1	once	CASSGQGGAFF	TGTGCCAGCAGCGGACAGGGCGGAGCTTTCTTT
TRBD1	TRBV3-1	TRBJ2-1	.	CASSHRVIGQGSNEQFF	TGTGCCAGCAGCCATCGCGTGATAGGACAGGGATCCAATGAGCAGTTCTTC
.	TRBV4-1	TRBJ1-2	few	CASSHSDLMNYGYTF	TGCGCCAGCAGCCACTCGGACCTGATGAACTATGGCTACACCTTC
.	TRBV12-3/TRBV12-4	TRBJ2-1	few	CASSGQGFVLDEQFF	TGTGCCAGCAGCGGGCAGGGATTCGTACTAGATGAGCAGTTCTTC
TRBD1	TRBV6-1	TRBJ2-3	many	CASSEADRGPDTQYF	TGTGCCAGCAGTGAAGCGGACAGGGGGCCAGATACGCAGTATTTT
.	TRBV30	TRBJ2-3	.	CAGTPPGYTDTQYF	TGTGCCGGCACCCCCCCGGGGTACACAGATACGCAGTATTTT
.	TRBV5-5	TRBJ1-1	.	CASRVPGGTEAFF	TGTGCCAGCAGGGTGCCGGGGGGCACTGAAGCTTTCTTT
TRBD2	TRBV28	TRBJ2-7	many	CASSLSGSYHEQYF	TGTGCCAGCAGTTTAAGCGGGAGTTACCACGAGCAGTACTTC
.	TRBV11-2	TRBJ2-2	few	CASSLTEPGELFF	TGTGCCAGCAGCTTAACAGAACCCGGGGAGCTGTTTTTT
TRBD1	TRBV3-1	TRBJ1-6	few	CASSQDAQGALPLHF	TGTGCCAGCAGCCAAGATGCCCAGGGGGCCCTTCCCCTCCACTTT
.	TRBV7-9	TRBJ1-5	many	CASSPPGGPQHF	TGTGCCAGCAGCCCCCCCGGGGGACCCCAGCATTTT
TRBD2	TRBV9	TRBJ2-1	.	CASSASGSSYNEQFF	TGTGCCAGCAGCGCGAGCGGGAGCTCCTACAATGAGCAGTTCTTC
.	TRBV7-6	TRBJ2-5	many	CASSSPGDGETQYF	TGTGCCAGCAGCTCACCAGGGGATGGGGAGACCCAGTACTTC
.	TRBV4-1	TRBJ1-5	many	CASSQVIYSNQPQHF	TGCGCCAGCAGCCAAGTTATATATAGCAATCAGCCCCAGCATTTT
.	TRBV12-3/TRBV12-4	TRBJ2-5	few	CASSLGGGGPQETQYF	TGTGCCAGCAGTTTAGGGGGTGGAGGCCCCCAAGAGACCCAGTACTTC
.	TRBV5-8	TRBJ2-3	few	CASSLTLLGRPTSTDTQYF	TGTGCCAGCAGCTTGACGCTTTTGGGCAGACCGACTAGCACAGATACGCAGTATTTT
.	TRBV2	TRBJ1-1	few	CAGVDQNTEAFF	TGTGCCGGAGTAGACCAGAACACTGAAGCTTTCTTT
.	TRBV7-6	TRBJ2-3	many	CASTPWGGDTDTQYF	TGTGCCAGCACCCCGTGGGGCGGCGACACAGATACGCAGTATTTT
TRBD1	TRBV10-3	TRBJ2-3	many	CAIRGTGDTQYF	TGTGCCATCAGAGGGACAGGAGATACGCAGTATTTT
.	TRBV19	TRBJ2-5	few	CASSIGEAETQYF	TGTGCCAGTAGTATCGGGGAGGCAGAGACCCAGTACTTC
.	TRBV6-6	TRBJ1-1	few	CASSYALNTEAFF	TGTGCCAGCAGTTACGCCCTGAACACTGAAGCTTTCTTT
.	TRBV11-2	TRBJ1-2	many	CASGEDYGYTF	TGTGCCAGCGGGGAAGACTATGGCTACACCTTC
TRBD2	TRBV5-1	TRBJ2-7	few	CASSFAQGLAGGEQYF	TGCGCCAGCAGCTTCGCCCAGGGACTAGCGGGAGGCGAGCAGTACTTC
.	TRBV12-3/TRBV12-4	TRBJ1-1	.	CASSLTRDTEAFF	TGTGCCAGCAGCCTGACAAGGGACACTGAAGCTTTCTTT
.	TRBV5-1	TRBJ1-1	many	CASSPGQSPNTEAFF	TGCGCCAGCAGCCCCGGACAGAGCCCGAACACTGAAGCTTTCTTT
.	TRBV3-1	TRBJ2-3	many	CASSPLKGPGGSTDTQYF	TGTGCCAGCAGCCCCCTAAAGGGCCCAGGGGGGAGCACAGATACGCAGTATTTT